One and the same sample provided the 23 T cell receptor beta chains below, sequenced in a study of cytotoxic CD8 clonotypes in ibrutinib-treated CLL (dated by TCRdb to the early 2020s). Receptor libraries were prepared by the immunoSEQ multiplex PCR assay. Drawn from immuneACCESS, this table holds only the in-frame rearrangements with V and J called that TCRdb kept. Clones are partly lost; checked studies trace under half to an unresolved V gene and leave the rest unexplained. In all, the sample holds 110,000 to 150,000 clones, and roughly 90% of those were seen once. 11% of the sample comes from the top ten. The intended sense of this specimen's time point label: about a year on ibrutinib. The sequences come from PBMCs, collected after 12 months of ibrutinib treatment. The receptors derive from a human donor with chronic lymphocytic leukemia.

The chain links TRBV6-1 to TRBJ2-1; TRBD1 aligns across 7 bases. The CDR3 extends over 15 amino acids. Looked up from germline, CDR1 is MNHNS and CDR2 is SASEGT. V dropped 5 bases and J dropped 5; count of bases not matched to a gene: 9. CDR3 sequence: CASSPPTGQNNEQFF. The CDR3 DNA reads TGTGCCAGCAGTCCTCCAACGGGACAGAACAATGAGCAGTTCTTC.

V is TRBV28 and J is TRBJ2-5, with no clear D. CDR1 and CDR2 (germline): MDHEN, SYDVKM. Trimming took 2 bases from V and 9 from J, leaving 7 bases between them. CDR3 length: 11 amino acids. The CDR3 loop reads CASSLLGPQYF. The CDR3 DNA follows: TGTGCCAGCAGTTTACTAGGGCCCCAGTACTTC.

The CDR3: CAISEVTSDSYEQYF. CDR3 DNA sequence: TGTGCCATCAGTGAGGTGACTAGCGATTCCTACGAGCAGTACTTC. V and J are TRBV10-3 and TRBJ2-7; 8 bases line up with TRBD2. With V trimmed by 2 bases and J by 1 base, 4 bases remained unmatched. Germline CDR1 ENHRY, CDR2 SYGVKD. The CDR3 runs 15 residues.

The chain carries TRBV5-4 and TRBJ2-6; D unclear. The length of the CDR3 is 18 residues. The ends were cut back, 3 bases at V and 0 bases at J, with 16 bases in the middle. Germline V gene sequence: CDR1 SGHNT, CDR2 YYREEE (reference sequence). The CDR3 loop is CASSSIAGKSSGANVLTF. The CDR3 DNA follows: TGTGCCAGCAGCTCAATAGCCGGCAAAAGCTCTGGGGCCAACGTCCTGACTTTC.

This clone appeared a few times. This chain links TRBV28 with TRBJ2-7; no definite D call. Germline lookup yields CDR1 MDHEN and CDR2 SYDVKM. This CDR3 has 13 residues. The V gene lost 5 bases and the J gene lost 4 bases, with 12 bases spanning the gap. The CDR3 sequence is CASSLTAAYEQYF. The CDR3 DNA sequence: TGTGCCAGCAGTCTCACAGCAGCTTACGAGCAGTACTTC. Looking up the rest from reference TRBV28 and TRBJ2-7 gives the full variable domain: DVKVTQSSRYLVKRTGEKVFLECVQDMDHENMFWYRQDPGLGLRLIYFSYDVKMKEKGDIPEGYSVSREKKERFSLILESASTNQTSMYLCASSLTAAYEQYFGPGTRLTVT.

A remark on this clone: Germline and junction disagree at one end, which may indicate a read error. This chain connects TRBV5-1 to TRBJ1-5, with 7 positions matching TRBD1. Germline V gene data show CDR1 as SGHRS and CDR2 as YFSETQ. The CDR3 contains 15 residues. The CDR3 DNA reads as TGCGCCAGCAGCCAACAGGGGCAGGAGGGTCAGCTCCAGCATTTT. Its translation is CASSQQGQEGQLQHF.

The genes are TRBV7-8 and TRBJ2-3, with D unresolved. V shed 5 bases and J shed 2 bases, with 17 bases lying between them. CDR3 size: 16 residues. The germline V gene has CDR1 SGHVS and CDR2 FQNEAQ. The CDR3 loop is CASSRTYYGDTDTQYF. CDR3 sequence (DNA): TGTGCCAGCAGCCGAACCTACTATGGGGACACAGATACGCAGTATTTT.

The gene calls are TRBV5-1 and TRBJ2-5; D may be TRBD2 (5 bases). The CDR3 totals 17 residues. V was cut by 0 bases and J by 1 base, with 16 bases left in between. Germline V gene data show CDR1 as SGHRS and CDR2 as YFSETQ. The CDR3 is CASSLDVGGPSQETQYF. The DNA of the CDR3 is TGCGCCAGCAGCTTGGATGTGGGCGGGCCAAGCCAAGAGACCCAGTACTTC.

The chain has TRBV5-1 and TRBJ2-3; 7 positions agree with TRBD2. Germline CDR1 reads SGHRS; CDR2 reads YFSETQ. Trimming took 4 bases from V and 6 from J; bases not matched to a gene: 20. The CDR3 runs 18 residues. The DNA for the CDR3 is TGCGCCAGCAGCCCTTCTGTTTTACGTGCGGGGGAGGAGGATACGCAGTATTTT. This encodes CASSPSVLRAGEEDTQYF.

The chain employs TRBV15 and TRBJ2-1; no clear D. The germline gives CDR1 LNHNV, CDR2 YYDKDF (reference sequence). V dropped 0 bases and J dropped 6 bases, with 15 bases sitting between them. The CDR3 length is 16 residues. Written as DNA, the CDR3 is TGTGCCACCAGCAGAGATCGGACCATCAAGGGCAATGAGCAGTTCTTC. This sequence encodes CATSRDRTIKGNEQFF.

The chain employs TRBV7-9 and TRBJ1-2; TRBD1 might be the D (6 bases). Looked up from germline, CDR1 is SEHNR and CDR2 is FQNEAQ (reference sequence). Deletions cut 1 base from V and 7 bases from J, with 22 bases between. The CDR3 contains 17 residues. CDR3: CASSLGGTMTNFGGYTF. In DNA form, the CDR3 reads TGTGCCAGCAGCTTAGGAGGGACAATGACTAATTTTGGTGGCTACACCTTC.

This rearrangement joins TRBV6-1 to TRBJ2-7; 8 bases are a match to TRBD1. The length of the CDR3 is 13 residues. Germline lookup yields CDR1 MNHNS and CDR2 SASEGT. Trimming at V came to 8 bases and at J to 3 bases, leaving 6 bases not matched to a gene. CDR3 nucleotide sequence: TGTGCCAGCTCCGGGACAGGAGACTACGAGCAGTACTTC. Its protein product is CASSGTGDYEQYF.

V is TRBV7-9 and J is TRBJ2-7, with D perhaps matching TRBD2 (5 bases). The V gene lost 5 bases and the J gene lost 2 bases, with 13 bases spanning the gap. CDR3 length equals 14 residues. Germline V gene lookup returns CDR1 SEHNR and CDR2 FQNEAQ (reference sequence). CDR3 nucleotides: TGTGCCAGCAGCGGGCTAGCCATGCCCTACGAGCAGTACTTC. This encodes CASSGLAMPYEQYF.

J is TRBJ2-7 and V is TRBV5-1; 9 bases fit TRBD1. V shed 3 bases and J 2 bases; nucleotides not matched to a gene: 12. The CDR3 has 17 residues. From germline, CDR1 is SGHRS and CDR2 YFSETQ. The DNA for the CDR3 is TGCGCCAGCAGCTCGACCAGGGACAGGGCTGAACCCTACGAGCAGTACTTC. It encodes CASSSTRDRAEPYEQYF. Full variable domain (remainder filled in from reference TRBV5-1 and TRBJ2-7): KAGVTQTPRYLIKTRGQQVTLSCSPISGHRSVSWYQQTPGQGLQFLFEYFSETQRNKGNFPGRFSGRQFSNSRSEMNVSTLELGDSALYLCASSSTRDRAEPYEQYFGPGTRLTVT.

The chain joins TRBV19 to TRBJ1-5; D remains ambiguous. Trimming pared 0 bases from V and 0 bases from J, leaving 6 bases between. This CDR3 has 15 amino acids. CDR1 is LNHDA, CDR2 SQIVND, per germline (reference sequence). CDR3 sequence: CASSIDPYSNQPQHF. CDR3 nucleotides: TGTGCCAGTAGTATAGATCCGTATAGCAATCAGCCCCAGCATTTT.

The rearrangement joins TRBV21-1 to TRBJ2-3. TRBV21-1 is shown as a pseudogene. The CDR3 sequence is 16 residues long. As DNA, the CDR3 is TGTGCCAGCAGCAAAATCGCCGGAAATAGCACAGATACGCAGTATTTT. This translates into CASSKIAGNSTDTQYF.

The chain has TRBV21-1 and TRBJ2-1; TRBD2, as called in the table, went unchecked against the DNA. TRBV21-1 is tagged as a pseudogene. The CDR3 is 17 amino acids. The CDR3 DNA follows: TGTGCCAGCAGTCCCGCGAGGGCGGGAGGGCCGGGCAATGAGCAGTTCTTC. Translated: CASSPARAGGPGNEQFF.

The CDR3 reads CASSFGLAGMETQYF. The CDR3 region has the DNA TGTGCCAGCAGCTTCGGACTAGCGGGAATGGAGACCCAGTACTTC. The chain combines TRBV13 with TRBJ2-5, with 12 bases lining up with TRBD2. CDR1 PRHDT and CDR2 FYEKMQ come from the germline V gene (reference sequence). V gave up 3 bases and J gave up 5 bases; unmatched junction bases: 4. This CDR3 spans 15 amino acids.

This clone turned up a few times. The chain employs TRBV23-1 and TRBJ2-7; 8 positions agree with TRBD2. TRBV23-1 is marked as an open reading frame, function uncertain. The length of the CDR3 is 12 residues. CDR3 sequence: CGKPGGEDEQYF. CDR3 DNA: TGCGGCAAGCCCGGGGGGGAGGACGAGCAGTACTTC.

The CDR3 DNA reads TGTGCCAGCAGCTTCGTAGGGGTCGATGAAAAACTGTTTTTT. Protein sequence: CASSFVGVDEKLFF. The gene calls are TRBV7-8 and TRBJ1-4, with D possibly matching TRBD1 (5 bases). Deletions cut 3 bases from V and 6 bases from J, with 11 bases between. Per germline, CDR1 SGHVS and CDR2 FQNEAQ. This CDR3 comprises 14 residues.

The chain employs TRBV29-1 and TRBJ2-7, with D maybe TRBD1 (6 bases). CDR1 is SQVTM, CDR2 ANQGSEA, per germline. Trimming cost V 6 bases and J 3 bases, with 12 bases left between them. The CDR3 is 12 residues long. This CDR3 reads CSVRGQLYEQYF. CDR3 bases: TGCAGCGTGAGAGGACAGCTCTACGAGCAGTACTTC.

A note on this clone: Within the sample, other DNA sequences also encode this same CDR3. The rearrangement uses TRBV30 and TRBJ1-3, with D unresolved. This CDR3 contains 12 residues. Per the germline V gene, CDR1 is GTSNPN and CDR2 is SVGIG (reference sequence). Trimming removed 4 bases from V and 4 bases from J, with 8 bases in between. In DNA form, the CDR3 reads TGTGCCTGGAAGGGCCTCGGAAACACCATATATTTT. Translated, it gives CAWKGLGNTIYF.

The rearrangement uses TRBV2 and TRBJ2-3; D is perhaps TRBD2 (6 bases). The CDR3 has 17 amino acids. The V end lost 6 bases, the J end lost 3 bases, and 22 bases lay between the germline ends. In germline, CDR1 is SNHLY, CDR2 FYNNEI. In nucleotides, the CDR3 is TGTGCCAGCAGGGGGCGCTTGGCGGGATTCAGTACAGATACGCAGTATTTT. It is translated as CASRGRLAGFSTDTQYF.